This T cell receptor (beta chain) was recorded in a study of CD8 T cells in ankylosing spondylitis. On this clonotype itself: The antigen is unknown.

Overall study findings and caveats: Within peripheral blood, clones linked to disease were CD8+ and relatively rare. There was a TCR beta motif, made of several highly homologous variants, that appeared characteristic of ankylosing spondylitis blood.

TCRdb passed the 5' RACE reads through MiXCR, listing each CDR3 protein once. The sample has around 890,000 distinct CDR3 sequences, 12% seen once. From germline, CDR1 is DFQATT and CDR2 SNEGSKA (reference sequence). This CDR3 has 14 residues. Trimming removed 7 bases at V and 0 bases at J, with 13 bases between. The J gene is TRBJ1-5, the V gene TRBV20-1, with D tentatively TRBD1 (6 bases). The source material was blood, either unsorted or a sorted T cell fraction (not recorded which). The sequence was collected from a male donor with ankylosing spondylitis. The CDR3 spells CSVTRQDSNQPQHF. The CDR3 nucleotides are TGCAGTGTTACTAGACAGGATAGCAATCAGCCCCAGCATTTT.